These 20 T cell receptor beta chains share one sample of origin, sequenced in a study of cytomegalovirus exposure and HLA in healthy donors. Primers: 60 Vbeta forward and 13 Jbeta reverse. Assay used: immunoSEQ multiplex PCR; TCRdb lists only in-frame clones, some missing. This table holds 150,000 or so clones, around 80% found once. Material: PBMCs. These receptors all stem from a female donor in good health and CMV-seronegative.

J is TRBJ1-1 and V is TRBV18; tentative D call: TRBD1 (6 bases). Germline CDR1 is KGHSH and CDR2 is LQKENI. Trimming removed 5 bases from V and 2 bases from J, with 18 bases in between. The CDR3 contains 16 residues. The DNA for the CDR3 is TGTGCCAGCTCAGCCGGACAGCCAGGCCGAAACACTGAAGCTTTCTTT. It encodes CASSAGQPGRNTEAFF.

The rearrangement uses TRBV5-1 and TRBJ2-7; the D is unclear. Germline V gene data show CDR1 as SGHRS and CDR2 as YFSETQ. The V end was cut by 0 bases, the J end by 5 bases, with 12 bases between. This CDR3 is 14 amino acids long. The DNA of the CDR3 is TGCGCCAGCAGCTTGGCCCTAGGCGGCCACGAGCAGTACTTC. Its protein is CASSLALGGHEQYF.

This clone was counted once. The V call is TRBV6-1, the J call TRBJ1-5; tentative D call: TRBD1 (5 bases). This CDR3 has 17 amino acids. Per germline, CDR1 MNHNS and CDR2 SASEGT. Deletions cut 4 bases from V and 0 bases from J, with 16 bases between. The DNA for the CDR3 is TGTGCCAGCAGTGGCCGGACAAGGGTCGGTAGCAATCAGCCCCAGCATTTT. It codes for CASSGRTRVGSNQPQHF.

The rearrangement uses TRBV25-1 and TRBJ2-1, with a weak D call TRBD2 (6 bases). The CDR3 has 13 residues. Germline V gene sequence: CDR1 MGHDK, CDR2 SYGVNS. Trimming pared 1 base from V and 6 bases from J, leaving 7 bases between. CDR3 protein: CASSESGVNEQFF. For the CDR3, the DNA is TGTGCCAGCAGTGAATCGGGGGTCAATGAGCAGTTCTTC.

The table lists this clone with a few counts. The chain is built from TRBV7-3 and TRBJ2-7; perhaps TRBD2 as D (7 bases). The CDR3 loop spans 15 amino acids. CDR1 SGHTA and CDR2 FQGTGA come from the germline V gene. Trimming cost V 2 bases and J 1 base, with 12 bases left between them. Written as DNA, the CDR3 is TGTGCCAGCAGCTTAGATGCGGGGGCGTCCTACGAGCAGTACTTC. It encodes CASSLDAGASYEQYF.

This chain links TRBV7-9 with TRBJ2-3; D gene uncertain. CDR3 length equals 14 residues. Germline loops: CDR1 SEHNR, CDR2 FQNEAQ (reference sequence). V gave up 0 bases and J gave up 3 bases, with 7 bases separating them. DNA of the CDR3: TGTGCCAGCAGCTTAGCGATACAGACAGATACGCAGTATTTT. Protein sequence: CASSLAIQTDTQYF.

J is TRBJ1-1 and V is TRBV29-1, with 7 nucleotides matching TRBD1. Germline loops: CDR1 SQVTM, CDR2 ANQGSEA. The CDR3 is made up of 12 amino acids. The ends lost 7 bases at V and 4 bases at J; junction bases unmatched: 6. CDR3 coding DNA: TGCAGCGCAACGACAGGGATCACTGAAGCTTTCTTT. Protein sequence: CSATTGITEAFF.

The chain carries TRBV5-4 and TRBJ2-2; 9 positions agree with TRBD2. Germline CDR1 reads SGHNT; CDR2 reads YYREEE (reference sequence). The CDR3 covers 15 residues. V shed 4 bases and J 6 bases; nucleotides not matched to a gene: 7. CDR3 sequence: CASSRGAGGPGELFF. The CDR3 DNA is TGTGCCAGCAGCCGTGGGGCGGGGGGGCCCGGGGAGCTGTTTTTT.

The chain uses TRBV4-1 and TRBJ2-1, with 7 nucleotides matching TRBD1. The V gene's germline CDR1 is MGHRA and CDR2 YSYEKL. This CDR3 spans 17 amino acids. The trim removed 1 base at V and 0 bases at J, leaving 6 bases unmatched. This chain's CDR3 is CASSQVWDSSSYNEQFF. CDR3 nucleotides: TGCGCCAGCAGCCAAGTGTGGGACAGTAGCTCCTACAATGAGCAGTTCTTC.

This rearrangement joins TRBV5-5 to TRBJ1-2; unclear D gene. The CDR3 spans 14 residues. V lost 0 bases and J 0 bases, leaving 6 bases between the germline ends. CDR1 and CDR2 (germline): SGHKS, YYEKEE (reference sequence). CDR3 DNA: TGTGCCAGCAGCTTGGCTATCACTAACTATGGCTACACCTTC. Residues: CASSLAITNYGYTF.

The chain carries TRBV7-2 and TRBJ2-2; 8 nucleotides line up with TRBD2. The CDR3 length is 19 residues. Looked up from germline, CDR1 is SGHTA and CDR2 is FQGNSA. V trimming: 2 bases; J trimming: 1 base; junction bases outside the gene matches: 12. DNA of the CDR3: TGTGCCAGCAGCTTACCCTTTAGATTAAGCGGGGGGAACACCGGGGAGCTGTTTTTT. Protein sequence: CASSLPFRLSGGNTGELFF.

This rearrangement joins TRBV5-1 to TRBJ1-1; tentative D call: TRBD1 (6 bases). Trimming pared 4 bases from V and 4 bases from J, leaving 20 bases between. CDR1 SGHRS and CDR2 YFSETQ come from the germline V gene. There are 16 residues in the CDR3. The CDR3: CASSNTGGGPGTEAFF. The DNA of the CDR3 is TGCGCCAGCAGCAATACTGGGGGCGGTCCAGGCACTGAAGCTTTCTTT.

The V gene is TRBV11-2, the J gene TRBJ2-7; weak D call: TRBD1 (5 bases). Trimming stripped 0 bases from V and 1 base from J, with 22 bases between. Germline values: CDR1 SGHAT, CDR2 FQNNGV. CDR3 length equals 19 residues. The CDR3 sequence is CASSLDEGWGSDASYEQYF. The CDR3 DNA is TGTGCCAGCAGCTTAGATGAAGGGTGGGGCTCGGACGCTTCCTACGAGCAGTACTTC.

This clone has a handful of counts. J is TRBJ2-3 and V is TRBV5-1; no reliable D call. The CDR3 is 15 residues long. Germline lookup yields CDR1 SGHRS and CDR2 YFSETQ. V was cut by 0 bases and J by 1 base, with 9 bases left in between. The CDR3 loop is CASSLAAEGTDTQYF. CDR3 nucleotide sequence: TGCGCCAGCAGCTTGGCCGCGGAAGGCACAGATACGCAGTATTTT.

The V gene is TRBV5-8, the J gene TRBJ2-7, with TRBD1 matching 9 bases. Germline V CDR1 and CDR2: SGHTS, YDEGEE. The CDR3 has 14 residues. Trimming at V came to 4 bases and at J to 3 bases, leaving 5 bases not matched to a gene. CDR3: CASSPTGGGYEQYF. In DNA, the CDR3 is TGTGCCAGCAGCCCTACAGGGGGCGGCTACGAGCAGTACTTC. Variable domain in full (rest from reference TRBV5-8 and TRBJ2-7): EAGVTQSPTHLIKTRGQQATLRCSPISGHTSVYWYQQALGLGLQFLLWYDEGEERNRGNFPPRFSGRQFPNYSSELNVNALELEDSALYLCASSPTGGGYEQYFGPGTRLTVT.

This clone was seen a handful of times. J is TRBJ2-3 and V is TRBV30; D not resolved. The length of the CDR3 is 12 residues. CDR1 GTSNPN and CDR2 SVGIG come from the germline V gene (reference sequence). V was clipped by 2 bases and J by 6 bases, with 9 bases between them. The CDR3 coding sequence is TGTGCCTGGAGTTTTTTCGGGGATACGCAGTATTTT. Translation gives CAWSFFGDTQYF.

The chain uses TRBV7-9 and TRBJ1-2, with TRBD1 identical over 9 bases. The CDR3 covers 15 residues. The ends lost 4 bases at V and 4 bases at J; junction bases unmatched: 7. Germline assignment: CDR1 SEHNR and CDR2 FQNEAQ (reference sequence). In DNA, the CDR3 is TGTGCCAGCAGCTCACGGACAGGGGAAAGCTATGGCTACACCTTC. This encodes CASSSRTGESYGYTF.

This clone appeared a single time. The CDR3 spells CASSLTQGHGYTF. The CDR3 DNA is TGTGCCAGCAGCTTAACACAGGGCCATGGCTACACCTTC. The V and J genes are TRBV7-2 and TRBJ1-2; TRBD1 is a possible D gene (6 bases). This CDR3 spans 13 amino acids. CDR1 and CDR2 from the germline V gene are SGHTA and FQGNSA. V gave up 2 bases and J gave up 6 bases, with 10 bases separating them.

The V call is TRBV30, the J call TRBJ1-1, with D hard to call. Trimming removed 5 bases at V and 3 bases at J, with 13 bases between. The length of the CDR3 is 13 residues. Germline CDR1 and CDR2: GTSNPN and SVGIG (reference sequence). CDR3 sequence: CAWGSGGHTEAFF. In DNA, the CDR3 is TGTGCCTGGGGCAGCGGAGGCCACACTGAAGCTTTCTTT.

The rearrangement uses TRBV5-5 and TRBJ1-2, with D possibly TRBD1 on 6 matching bases. This CDR3 comprises 14 residues. V was clipped by 4 bases and J by 2 bases, with 12 bases between them. CDR1 SGHKS and CDR2 YYEKEE come from the germline V gene (reference sequence). The CDR3 nucleotides are TGTGCCAGCAGCCCAATAACAGGGAACTATGGCTACACCTTC. This sequence encodes CASSPITGNYGYTF.